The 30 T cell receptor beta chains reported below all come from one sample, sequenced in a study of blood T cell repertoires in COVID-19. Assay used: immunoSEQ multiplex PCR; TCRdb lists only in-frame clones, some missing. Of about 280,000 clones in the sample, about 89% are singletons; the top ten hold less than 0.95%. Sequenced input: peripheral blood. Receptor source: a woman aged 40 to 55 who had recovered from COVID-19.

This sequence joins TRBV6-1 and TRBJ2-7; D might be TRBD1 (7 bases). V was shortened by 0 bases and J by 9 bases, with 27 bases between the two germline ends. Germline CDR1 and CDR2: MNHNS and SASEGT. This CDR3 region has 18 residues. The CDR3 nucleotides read TGTGCCAGCAGTGAAGCGGTTGGGGGGACGGGACAGCGGCGCAGGCAGTACTTC. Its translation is CASSEAVGGTGQRRRQYF.

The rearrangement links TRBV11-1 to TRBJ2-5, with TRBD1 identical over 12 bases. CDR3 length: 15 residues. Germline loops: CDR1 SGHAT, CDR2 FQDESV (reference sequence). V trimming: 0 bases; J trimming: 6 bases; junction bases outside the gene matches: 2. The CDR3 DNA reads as TGTGCCAGCAGCTTAGCGGGACAGGGGGCTCAGACCCAGTACTTC. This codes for CASSLAGQGAQTQYF.

CDR3 coding DNA: TGTGCCAGCAGCCAAGATGCGAGAGTTGAAGCTTTCTTT. Encoded protein: CASSQDARVEAFF. The chain couples TRBV3-1 (or the pseudogene TRBV3-2) to TRBJ1-1; D is undetermined. The CDR3 sequence is 13 residues long. V lost 0 bases to trimming and J lost 7 bases, with 9 bases between them. From germline, CDR1 is LGHDT and CDR2 YNNKEL (reference sequence).

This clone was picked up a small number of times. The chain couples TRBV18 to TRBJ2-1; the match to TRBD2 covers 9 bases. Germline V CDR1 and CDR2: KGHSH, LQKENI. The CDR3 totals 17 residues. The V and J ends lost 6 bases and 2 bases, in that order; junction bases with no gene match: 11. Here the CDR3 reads CASSPRGLAGPYNEQFF. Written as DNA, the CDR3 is TGTGCCAGCTCTCCAAGGGGTCTAGCGGGACCCTACAATGAGCAGTTCTTC.

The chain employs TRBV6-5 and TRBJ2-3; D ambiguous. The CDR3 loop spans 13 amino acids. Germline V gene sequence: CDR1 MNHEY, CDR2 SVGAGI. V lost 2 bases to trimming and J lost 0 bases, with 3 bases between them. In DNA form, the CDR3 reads TGTGCCAGCAGTTACGGCAGCACAGATACGCAGTATTTT. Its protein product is CASSYGSTDTQYF.

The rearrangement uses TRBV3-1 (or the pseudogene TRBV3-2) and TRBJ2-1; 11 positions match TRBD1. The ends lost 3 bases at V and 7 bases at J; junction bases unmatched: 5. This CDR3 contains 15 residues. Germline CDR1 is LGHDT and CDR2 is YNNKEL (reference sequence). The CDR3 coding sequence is TGTGCCAGCAGCCACGGACAGGGGGCGAGGAATGAGCAGTTCTTC. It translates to CASSHGQGARNEQFF.

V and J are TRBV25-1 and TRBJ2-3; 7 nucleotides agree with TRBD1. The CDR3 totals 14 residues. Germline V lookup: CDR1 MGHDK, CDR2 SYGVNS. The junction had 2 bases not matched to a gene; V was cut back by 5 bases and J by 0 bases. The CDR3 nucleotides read TGTGCCAGCAGTCCGGGACAGAGCACAGATACGCAGTATTTT. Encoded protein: CASSPGQSTDTQYF.

The chain's CDR3 is CASSFSSGTDTQYF. CDR3 DNA: TGTGCCAGCAGCTTTAGCTCGGGAACAGATACGCAGTATTTT. The chain is built from TRBV7-8 and TRBJ2-3; D is perhaps TRBD2 (5 bases). Trimming stripped 3 bases from V and 3 bases from J, with 10 bases between. The CDR3 runs to 14 residues. Germline CDR1 SGHVS, CDR2 FQNEAQ.

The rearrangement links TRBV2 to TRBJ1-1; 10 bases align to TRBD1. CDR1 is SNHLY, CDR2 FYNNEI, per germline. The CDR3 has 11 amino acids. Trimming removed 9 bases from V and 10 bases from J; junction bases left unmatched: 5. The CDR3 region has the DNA TGTGCCAGTCTGGGGACAGGGGCAGCTTTCTTT. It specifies CASLGTGAAFF. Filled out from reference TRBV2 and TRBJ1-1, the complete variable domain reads EPEVTQTPSHQVTQMGQEVILRCVPISNHLYFYWYRQILGQKVEFLVSFYNNEISEKSEIFDDQFSVERPDGSNFTLKIRSTKLEDSAMYFCASLGTGAAFFGQGTRLTVV.

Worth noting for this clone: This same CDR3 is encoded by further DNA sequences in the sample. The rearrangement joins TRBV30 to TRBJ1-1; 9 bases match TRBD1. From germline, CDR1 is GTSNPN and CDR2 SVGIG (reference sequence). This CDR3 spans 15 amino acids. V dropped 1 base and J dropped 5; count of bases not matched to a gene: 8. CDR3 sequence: CAWSAPGQGGTEAFF. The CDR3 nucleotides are TGTGCCTGGAGTGCCCCGGGACAGGGAGGTACTGAAGCTTTCTTT.

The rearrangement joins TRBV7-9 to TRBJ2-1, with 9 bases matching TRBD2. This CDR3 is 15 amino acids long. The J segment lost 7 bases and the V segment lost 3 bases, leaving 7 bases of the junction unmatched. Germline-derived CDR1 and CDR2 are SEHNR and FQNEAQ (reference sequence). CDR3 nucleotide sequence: TGTGCCAGCAGCTTGGGCGGGAGGGGCTGGAATGAGCAGTTCTTC. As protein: CASSLGGRGWNEQFF.

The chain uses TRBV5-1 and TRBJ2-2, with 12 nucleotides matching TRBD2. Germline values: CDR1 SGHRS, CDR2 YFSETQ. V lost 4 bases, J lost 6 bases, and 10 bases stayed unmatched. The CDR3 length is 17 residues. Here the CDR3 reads CASSNGLAGTGPGELFF. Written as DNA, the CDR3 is TGCGCCAGCAGCAATGGACTAGCGGGGACTGGGCCCGGGGAGCTGTTTTTT.

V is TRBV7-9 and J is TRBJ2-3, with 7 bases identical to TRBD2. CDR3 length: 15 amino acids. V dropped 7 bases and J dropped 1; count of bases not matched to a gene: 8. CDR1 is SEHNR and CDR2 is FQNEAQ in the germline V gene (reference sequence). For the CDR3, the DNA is TGTGCCAGCACCACCGGGGGGTCAGGCACAGATACGCAGTATTTT. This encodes CASTTGGSGTDTQYF.

CDR3 residues: CASSQASGSSYNEQFF. The DNA for the CDR3 is TGTGCCAGCAGCCAAGCAAGCGGGAGCTCCTACAATGAGCAGTTCTTC. The rearrangement joins TRBV3-1 (or the pseudogene TRBV3-2) to TRBJ2-1; 8 bases line up with TRBD2. The CDR3 length is 16 residues. Per germline, CDR1 LGHDT and CDR2 YNNKEL (reference sequence). V trimming: 1 base; J trimming: 0 bases; junction bases outside the gene matches: 2.

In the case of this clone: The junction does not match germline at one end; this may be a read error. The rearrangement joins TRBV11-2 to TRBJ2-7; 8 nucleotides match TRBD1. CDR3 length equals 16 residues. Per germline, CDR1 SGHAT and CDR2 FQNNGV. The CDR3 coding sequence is TGTGCCAGCAGCATAGAAGGACAGGGAGCTTCCTACGAGCAGTACTTC. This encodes CASSIEGQGASYEQYF.

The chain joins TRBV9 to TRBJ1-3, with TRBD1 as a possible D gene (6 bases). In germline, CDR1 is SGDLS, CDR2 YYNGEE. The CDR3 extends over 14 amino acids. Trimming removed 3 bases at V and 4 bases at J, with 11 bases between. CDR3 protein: CASSAHRDGNTIYF. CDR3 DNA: TGTGCCAGCAGCGCCCACAGGGACGGAAACACCATATATTTT.

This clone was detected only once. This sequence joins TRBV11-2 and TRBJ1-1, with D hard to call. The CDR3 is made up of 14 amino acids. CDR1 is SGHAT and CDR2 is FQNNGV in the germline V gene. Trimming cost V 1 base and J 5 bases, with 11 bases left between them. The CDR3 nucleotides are TGTGCCAGCAGCTTAGTGGGCCTGGATACTGAAGCTTTCTTT. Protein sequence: CASSLVGLDTEAFF.

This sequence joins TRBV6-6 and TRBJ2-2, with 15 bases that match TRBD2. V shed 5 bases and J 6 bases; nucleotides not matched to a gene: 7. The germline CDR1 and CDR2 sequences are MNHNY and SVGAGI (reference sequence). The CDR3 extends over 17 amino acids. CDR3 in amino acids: CASSRTSGRASSGELFF. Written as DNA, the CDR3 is TGTGCCAGCAGTCGGACTAGCGGGAGGGCCAGCTCCGGGGAGCTGTTTTTT.

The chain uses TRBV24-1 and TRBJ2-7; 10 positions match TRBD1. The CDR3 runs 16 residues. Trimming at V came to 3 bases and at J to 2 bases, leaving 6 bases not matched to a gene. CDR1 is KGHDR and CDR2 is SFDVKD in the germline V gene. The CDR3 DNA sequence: TGTGCCACCAGTGATAACACCGGGACAGGGGCCTACGAGCAGTACTTC. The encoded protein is CATSDNTGTGAYEQYF.

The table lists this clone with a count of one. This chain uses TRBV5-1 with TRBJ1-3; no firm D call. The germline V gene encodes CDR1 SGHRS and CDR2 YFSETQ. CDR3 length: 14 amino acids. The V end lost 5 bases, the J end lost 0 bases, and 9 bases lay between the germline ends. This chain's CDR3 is CASRDINSGNTIYF. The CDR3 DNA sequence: TGCGCCAGCAGAGACATTAACTCTGGAAACACCATATATTTT.

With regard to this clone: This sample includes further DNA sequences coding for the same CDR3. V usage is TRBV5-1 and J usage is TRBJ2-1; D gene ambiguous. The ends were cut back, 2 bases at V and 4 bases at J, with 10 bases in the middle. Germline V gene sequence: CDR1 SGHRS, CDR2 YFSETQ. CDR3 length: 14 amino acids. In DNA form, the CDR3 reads TGCGCCAGCAGCTTCGGAGACTCTTACAATGAGCAGTTCTTC. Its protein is CASSFGDSYNEQFF.

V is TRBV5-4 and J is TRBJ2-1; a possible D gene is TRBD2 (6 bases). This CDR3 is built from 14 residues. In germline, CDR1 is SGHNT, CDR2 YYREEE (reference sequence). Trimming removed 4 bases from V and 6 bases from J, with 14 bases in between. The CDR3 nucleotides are TGTGCCAGCAGCCTGGCCGGCGGGGCCAATGAGCAGTTCTTC. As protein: CASSLAGGANEQFF.

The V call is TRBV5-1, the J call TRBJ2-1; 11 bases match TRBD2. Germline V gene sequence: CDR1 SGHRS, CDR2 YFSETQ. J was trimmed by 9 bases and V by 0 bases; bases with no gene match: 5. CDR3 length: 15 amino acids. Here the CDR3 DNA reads TGCGCCAGCAGCTTGGGTAGCGGGAGGGCCGGTGAGCAGTTCTTC. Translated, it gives CASSLGSGRAGEQFF. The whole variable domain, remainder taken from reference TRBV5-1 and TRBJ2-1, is KAGVTQTPRYLIKTRGQQVTLSCSPISGHRSVSWYQQTPGQGLQFLFEYFSETQRNKGNFPGRFSGRQFSNSRSEMNVSTLELGDSALYLCASSLGSGRAGEQFFGPGTRLTVL.

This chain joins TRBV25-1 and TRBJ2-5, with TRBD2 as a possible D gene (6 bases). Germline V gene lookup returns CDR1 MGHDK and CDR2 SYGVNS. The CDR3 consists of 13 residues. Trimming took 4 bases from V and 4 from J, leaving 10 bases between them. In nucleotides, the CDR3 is TGTGCCAGCAGTGTTCAGGGAGGAGAGACCCAGTACTTC. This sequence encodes CASSVQGGETQYF. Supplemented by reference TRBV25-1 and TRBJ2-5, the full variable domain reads EADIYQTPRYLVIGTGKKITLECSQTMGHDKMYWYQQDPGMELHLIHYSYGVNSTEKGDLSSESTVSRIRTEHFPLTLESARPSHTSQYLCASSVQGGETQYFGPGTRLLVL.

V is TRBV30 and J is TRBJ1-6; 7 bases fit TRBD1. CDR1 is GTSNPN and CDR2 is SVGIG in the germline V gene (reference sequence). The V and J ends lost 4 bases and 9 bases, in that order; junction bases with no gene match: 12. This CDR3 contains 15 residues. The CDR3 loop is CAWNPGQPISSPLHF. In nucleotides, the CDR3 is TGTGCCTGGAACCCGGGACAGCCCATAAGTTCACCCCTCCACTTT.

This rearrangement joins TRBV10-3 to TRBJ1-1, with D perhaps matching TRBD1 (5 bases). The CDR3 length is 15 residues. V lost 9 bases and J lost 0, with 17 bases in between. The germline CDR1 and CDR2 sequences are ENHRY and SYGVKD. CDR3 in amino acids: CAMGGTDGLNTEAFF. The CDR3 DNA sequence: TGTGCCATGGGAGGGACGGACGGTTTGAACACTGAAGCTTTCTTT.

The CDR3 DNA sequence: TGCAGCGTTGACAGAGCCGGGACAGGAGAGACCCAGTACTTC. Translating it yields CSVDRAGTGETQYF. V gene TRBV29-1 combines with J gene TRBJ2-5; 8 nucleotides agree with TRBD1. The germline V gene encodes CDR1 SQVTM and CDR2 ANQGSEA. The CDR3 extends over 14 amino acids. J gave up 4 bases and V 3 bases, and 7 bases lay outside the gene matches.

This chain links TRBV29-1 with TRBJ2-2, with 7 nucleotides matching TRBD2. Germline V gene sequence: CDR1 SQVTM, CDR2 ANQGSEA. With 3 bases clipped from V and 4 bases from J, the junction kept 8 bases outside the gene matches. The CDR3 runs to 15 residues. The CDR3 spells CSVDTGRPLTGELFF. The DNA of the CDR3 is TGCAGCGTTGACACCGGGAGGCCCCTCACCGGGGAGCTGTTTTTT.

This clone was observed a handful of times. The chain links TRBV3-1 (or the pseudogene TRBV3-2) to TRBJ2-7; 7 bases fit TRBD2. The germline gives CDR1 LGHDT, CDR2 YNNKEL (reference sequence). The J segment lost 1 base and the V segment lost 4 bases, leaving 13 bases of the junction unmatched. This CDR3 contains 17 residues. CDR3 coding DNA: TGTGCCAGCAGCCCCGGGACTACCCACTACTTTTCCTACGAGCAGTACTTC. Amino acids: CASSPGTTHYFSYEQYF.

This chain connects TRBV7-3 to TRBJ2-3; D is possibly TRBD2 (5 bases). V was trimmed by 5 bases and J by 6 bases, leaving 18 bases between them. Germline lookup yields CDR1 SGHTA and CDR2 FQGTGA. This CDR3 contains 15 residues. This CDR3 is CASSLGAGFSDTQYF. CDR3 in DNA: TGTGCCAGCAGCCTTGGTGCGGGTTTCAGTGATACGCAGTATTTT.